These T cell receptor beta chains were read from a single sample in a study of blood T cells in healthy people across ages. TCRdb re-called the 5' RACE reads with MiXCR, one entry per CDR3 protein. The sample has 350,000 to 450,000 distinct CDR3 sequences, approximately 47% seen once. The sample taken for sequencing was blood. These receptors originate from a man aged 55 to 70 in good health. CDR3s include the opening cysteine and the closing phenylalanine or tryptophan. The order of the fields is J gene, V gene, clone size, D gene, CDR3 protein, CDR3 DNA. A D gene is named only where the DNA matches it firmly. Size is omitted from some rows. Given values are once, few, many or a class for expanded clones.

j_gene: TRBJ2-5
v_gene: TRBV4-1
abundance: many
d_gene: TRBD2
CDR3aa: CASSQDSGTSGRWTQYF
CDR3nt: TGCGCCAGCAGCCAAGATTCGGGGACTAGCGGGAGGTGGACCCAGTACTTC

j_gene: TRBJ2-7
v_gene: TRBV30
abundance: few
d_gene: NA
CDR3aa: CAWSVFQLGEQYF
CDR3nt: TGTGCCTGGAGTGTATTTCAGCTAGGCGAGCAGTACTTC

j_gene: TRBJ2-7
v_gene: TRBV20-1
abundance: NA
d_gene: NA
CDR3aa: CSAGRPRDYEQYF
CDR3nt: TGCAGTGCCGGGAGACCCCGGGATTACGAGCAGTACTTC

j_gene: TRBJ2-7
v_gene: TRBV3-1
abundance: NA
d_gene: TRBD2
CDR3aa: CASSQVPGRDYEQYF
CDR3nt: TGTGCCAGCAGCCAAGTTCCGGGGAGGGACTACGAGCAGTACTTC

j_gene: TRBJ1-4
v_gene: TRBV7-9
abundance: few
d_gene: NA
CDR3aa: CASSPEGRLFF
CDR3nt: TGTGCCAGCAGCCCCGAGGGGAGACTGTTTTTT

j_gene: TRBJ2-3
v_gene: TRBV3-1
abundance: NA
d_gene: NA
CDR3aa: CASSQATDTQYF
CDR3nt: TGTGCCAGCAGCCAAGCGACGGATACGCAGTATTTT

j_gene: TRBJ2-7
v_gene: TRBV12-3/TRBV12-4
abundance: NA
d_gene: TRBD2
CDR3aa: CASSLAAGGSEQYF
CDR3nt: TGTGCCAGCAGTTTAGCAGCGGGAGGGAGCGAGCAGTACTTC

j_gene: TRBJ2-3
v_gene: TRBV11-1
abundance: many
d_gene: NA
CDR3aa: CASRQRRLSTDTQYF
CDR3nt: TGTGCCAGCAGACAACGACGGTTAAGCACAGATACGCAGTATTTT

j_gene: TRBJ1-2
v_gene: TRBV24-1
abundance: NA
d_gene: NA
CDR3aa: CATSAANSYGYTF
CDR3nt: TGTGCCACCAGTGCCGCAAACAGCTATGGCTACACCTTC

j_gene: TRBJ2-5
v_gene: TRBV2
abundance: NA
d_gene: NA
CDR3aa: CASSASREKTQYF
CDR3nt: TGTGCCAGCAGTGCCTCTAGGGAGAAGACCCAGTACTTC

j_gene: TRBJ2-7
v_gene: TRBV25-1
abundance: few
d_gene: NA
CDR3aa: CASSPRDTGYEQYF
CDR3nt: TGTGCCAGCAGTCCCCGCGACACCGGCTACGAGCAGTACTTC

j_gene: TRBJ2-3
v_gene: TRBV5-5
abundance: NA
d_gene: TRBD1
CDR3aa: CASSPGQVKSDTQYF
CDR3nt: TGTGCCAGCAGCCCCGGACAGGTGAAATCAGATACGCAGTATTTT

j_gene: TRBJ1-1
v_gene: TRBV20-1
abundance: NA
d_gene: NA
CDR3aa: CSAFFGRTEAFF
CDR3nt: TGCAGCGCCTTTTTTGGGCGTACTGAAGCTTTCTTT

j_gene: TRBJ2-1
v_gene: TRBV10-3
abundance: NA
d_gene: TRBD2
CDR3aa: CAISGGGGEQFF
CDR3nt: TGTGCCATCAGTGGCGGGGGGGGTGAGCAGTTCTTC

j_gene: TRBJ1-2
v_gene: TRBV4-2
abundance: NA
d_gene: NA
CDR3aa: CASSQEGTSYTF
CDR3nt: TGTGCCAGCAGCCAAGAGGGAACTAGCTACACCTTC

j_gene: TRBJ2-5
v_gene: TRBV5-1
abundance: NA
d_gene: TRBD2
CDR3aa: CASSKRPGLGTETQYF
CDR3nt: TGCGCCAGCAGCAAACGACCGGGACTAGGGACGGAGACCCAGTACTTC

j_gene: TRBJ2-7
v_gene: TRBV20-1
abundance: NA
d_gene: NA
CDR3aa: CSARRSDRYEQYF
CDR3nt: TGCAGTGCTAGACGATCCGACCGGTACGAGCAGTACTTC

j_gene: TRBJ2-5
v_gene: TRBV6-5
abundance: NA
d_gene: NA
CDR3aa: CASSYGSGETQYF
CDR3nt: TGTGCCAGCAGTTACGGGTCAGGGGAGACCCAGTACTTC

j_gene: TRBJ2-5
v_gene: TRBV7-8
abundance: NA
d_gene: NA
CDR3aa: CASTTPGGGETQYF
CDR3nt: TGTGCCAGCACCACACCGGGGGGCGGCGAGACCCAGTACTTC

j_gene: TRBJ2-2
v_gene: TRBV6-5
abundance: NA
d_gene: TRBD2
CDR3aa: CASSYPMGGGNTGELFF
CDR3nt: TGTGCCAGCAGTTACCCAATGGGGGGGGGGAACACCGGGGAGCTGTTTTTT

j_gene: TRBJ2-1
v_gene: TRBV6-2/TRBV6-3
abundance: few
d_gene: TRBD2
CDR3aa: CASSSPLAGSRNEQFF
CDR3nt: TGTGCCAGCAGTTCCCCACTAGCGGGATCTCGCAATGAGCAGTTCTTC

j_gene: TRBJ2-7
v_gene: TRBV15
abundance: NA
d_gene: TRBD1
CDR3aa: CATSRDRGQGPYEQYF
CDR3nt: TGTGCCACCAGCAGAGATCGGGGACAGGGTCCCTACGAGCAGTACTTC

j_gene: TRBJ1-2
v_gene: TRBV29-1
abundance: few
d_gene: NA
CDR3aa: CSGGSRGGYGYTF
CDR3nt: TGCAGCGGAGGTTCGCGGGGCGGCTATGGCTACACCTTC

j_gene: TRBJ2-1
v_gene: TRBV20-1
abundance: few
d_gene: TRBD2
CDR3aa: CSARASGRYNEQFF
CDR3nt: TGCAGTGCTAGAGCTAGCGGGAGGTACAATGAGCAGTTCTTC

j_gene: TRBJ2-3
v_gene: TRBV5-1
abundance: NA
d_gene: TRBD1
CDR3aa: CASSGTGEDTQYF
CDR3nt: TGCGCCAGCAGCGGGACAGGGGAGGATACGCAGTATTTT

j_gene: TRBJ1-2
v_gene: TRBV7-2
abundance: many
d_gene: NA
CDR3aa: CASTLGGGDYGYTF
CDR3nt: TGTGCCAGCACCCTTGGAGGCGGGGACTATGGCTACACCTTC

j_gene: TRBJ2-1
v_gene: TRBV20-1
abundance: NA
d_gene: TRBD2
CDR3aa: CSAPGLDYNEQFF
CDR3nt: TGCAGTGCACCGGGACTAGATTACAATGAGCAGTTCTTC

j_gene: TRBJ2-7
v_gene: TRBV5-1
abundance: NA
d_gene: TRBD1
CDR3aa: CASSLSTGEAYEQYF
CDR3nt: TGCGCCAGCAGCTTATCCACAGGGGAAGCCTACGAGCAGTACTTC

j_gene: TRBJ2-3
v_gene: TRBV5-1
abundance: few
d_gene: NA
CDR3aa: CASSLGNTQYF
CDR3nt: TGCGCCAGCAGCTTGGGGAATACGCAGTATTTT

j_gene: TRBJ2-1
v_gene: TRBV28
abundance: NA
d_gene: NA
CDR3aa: CASSSGHPFF
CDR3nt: TGTGCTAGCAGTTCGGGACACCCGTTCTTC

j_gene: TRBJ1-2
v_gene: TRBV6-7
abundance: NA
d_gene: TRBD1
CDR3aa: CASSYSSLRGQEYYGYTF
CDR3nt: TGTGCCAGCAGTTACTCGAGTTTGAGGGGGCAGGAGTACTATGGCTACACCTTC

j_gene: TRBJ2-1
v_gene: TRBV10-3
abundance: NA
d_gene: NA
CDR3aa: CAIRPTGSNEQFF
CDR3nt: TGTGCCATCAGACCGACCGGATCCAATGAGCAGTTCTTC

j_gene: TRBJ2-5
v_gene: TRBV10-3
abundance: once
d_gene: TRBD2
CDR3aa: CAISLGAGAQETQYF
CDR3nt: TGTGCCATCAGTCTTGGAGCGGGGGCTCAAGAGACCCAGTACTTC

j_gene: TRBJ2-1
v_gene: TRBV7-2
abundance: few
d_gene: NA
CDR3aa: CASSLAPPGSSYSEQFF
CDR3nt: TGTGCCAGCAGCTTAGCCCCCCCGGGTAGCTCCTACAGTGAGCAGTTCTTC

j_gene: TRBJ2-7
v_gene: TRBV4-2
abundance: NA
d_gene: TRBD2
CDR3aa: CASSQPGLAEREQYF
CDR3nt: TGTGCCAGCAGCCAACCGGGACTAGCTGAACGCGAGCAGTACTTC

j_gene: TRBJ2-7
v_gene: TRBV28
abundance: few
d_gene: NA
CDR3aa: CASSYLQGYYEQYF
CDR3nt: TGTGCCAGCAGTTATTTGCAGGGGTACTACGAGCAGTACTTC

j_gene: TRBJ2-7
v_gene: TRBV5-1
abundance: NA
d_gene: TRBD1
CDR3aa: CASSLVTGVMEQYF
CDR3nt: TGCGCCAGCAGCTTGGTCACAGGGGTGATGGAGCAGTACTTC

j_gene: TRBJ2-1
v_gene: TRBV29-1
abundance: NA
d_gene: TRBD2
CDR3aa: CSVEGTRSGEQFF
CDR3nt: TGCAGCGTTGAGGGGACTAGAAGCGGTGAGCAGTTCTTC

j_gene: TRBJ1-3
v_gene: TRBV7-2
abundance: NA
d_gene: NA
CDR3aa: CASSSDSGNTIYF
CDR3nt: TGTGCCAGCAGCTCGGACAGCGGAAACACCATATATTTT

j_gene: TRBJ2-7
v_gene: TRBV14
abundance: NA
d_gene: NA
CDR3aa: CASSQRGRNVYEQYF
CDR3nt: TGTGCCAGCAGCCAGAGGGGACGCAATGTCTACGAGCAGTACTTC

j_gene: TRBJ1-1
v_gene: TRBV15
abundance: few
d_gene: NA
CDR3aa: CATSGGQREAFF
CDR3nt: TGTGCCACCAGCGGAGGACAGAGGGAAGCTTTCTTT

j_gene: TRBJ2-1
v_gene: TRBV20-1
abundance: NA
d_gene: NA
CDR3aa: CSSEGDNEQFF
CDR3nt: TGCAGTTCTGAGGGGGACAATGAGCAGTTCTTC

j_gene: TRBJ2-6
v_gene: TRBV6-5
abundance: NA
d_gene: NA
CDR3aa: CATRVPSGANVLTF
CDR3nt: TGTGCCACCAGGGTCCCGTCTGGGGCCAACGTCCTGACTTTC

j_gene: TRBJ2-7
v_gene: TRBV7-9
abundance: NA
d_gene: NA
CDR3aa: CASSLSMGYEQYF
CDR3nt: TGTGCCAGCAGCTTAAGTATGGGGTACGAGCAGTACTTC

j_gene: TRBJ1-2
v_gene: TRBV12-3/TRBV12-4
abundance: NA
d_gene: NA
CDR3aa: CASRERTLYGYTF
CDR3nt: TGTGCCAGCAGAGAGCGGACACTCTATGGCTACACCTTC

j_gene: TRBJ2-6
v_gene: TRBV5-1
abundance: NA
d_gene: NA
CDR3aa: CASSLAPQGSGANVLTF
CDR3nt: TGCGCCAGCAGCTTGGCTCCCCAGGGCTCTGGGGCCAACGTCCTGACTTTC

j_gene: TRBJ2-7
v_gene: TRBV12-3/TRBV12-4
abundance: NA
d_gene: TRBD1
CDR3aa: CASSFSGGRHEQYF
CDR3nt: TGTGCCAGCAGTTTTTCAGGGGGTCGGCACGAGCAGTACTTC

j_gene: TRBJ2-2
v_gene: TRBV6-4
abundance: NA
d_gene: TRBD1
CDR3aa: CASSDSHHGTGGPEWGELFF
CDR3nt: TGTGCCAGCAGTGACTCTCATCACGGGACAGGGGGTCCAGAATGGGGGGAGCTGTTTTTT

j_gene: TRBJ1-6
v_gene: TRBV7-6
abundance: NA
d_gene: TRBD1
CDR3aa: CASSPSGQSNSPLHF
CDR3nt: TGTGCCAGCAGCCCCTCGGGACAGTCAAATTCACCCCTCCACTTT

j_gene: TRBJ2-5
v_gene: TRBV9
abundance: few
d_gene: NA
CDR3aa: CASSVLGEVETQYF
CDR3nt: TGTGCCAGCAGCGTACTTGGGGAGGTAGAGACCCAGTACTTC

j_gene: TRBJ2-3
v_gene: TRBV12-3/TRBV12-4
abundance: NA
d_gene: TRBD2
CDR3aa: CASSTSGSTDTQYF
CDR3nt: TGTGCCAGTAGTACTAGCGGGAGCACAGATACGCAGTATTTT

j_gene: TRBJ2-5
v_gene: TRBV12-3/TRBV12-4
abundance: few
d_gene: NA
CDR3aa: CASGKNGGSETQYF
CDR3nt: TGTGCCAGCGGAAAAAATGGGGGTTCGGAGACCCAGTACTTC

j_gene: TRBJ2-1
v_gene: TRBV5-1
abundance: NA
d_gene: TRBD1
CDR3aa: CASSLGGTGANPYNEQFF
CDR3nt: TGCGCCAGCAGCTTGGGGGGGACAGGGGCCAACCCCTACAATGAGCAGTTCTTC

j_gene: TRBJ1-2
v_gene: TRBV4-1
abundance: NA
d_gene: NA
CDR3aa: CASSPTMSPGYTF
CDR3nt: TGCGCCAGCAGCCCCACAATGTCTCCGGGCTACACCTTC

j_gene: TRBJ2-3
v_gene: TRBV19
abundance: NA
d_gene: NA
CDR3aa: CASRRDFTDTQYF
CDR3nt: TGTGCCAGCCGGAGAGATTTCACAGATACGCAGTATTTT

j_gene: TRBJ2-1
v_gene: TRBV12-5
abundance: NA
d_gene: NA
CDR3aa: CASGSEGMLDQGYEQFF
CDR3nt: TGTGCTAGTGGCTCTGAGGGTATGTTAGACCAGGGGTATGAGCAGTTCTTC

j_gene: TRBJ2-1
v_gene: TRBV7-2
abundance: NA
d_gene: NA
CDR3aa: CASSPYGLGYNEQFF
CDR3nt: TGTGCCAGCAGCCCGTACGGACTGGGGTACAATGAGCAGTTCTTC

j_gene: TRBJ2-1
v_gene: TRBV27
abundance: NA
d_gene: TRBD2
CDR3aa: CASSLQGLAGESNEQFF
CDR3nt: TGTGCCAGCAGTTTACAGGGACTAGCGGGAGAATCGAATGAGCAGTTCTTC

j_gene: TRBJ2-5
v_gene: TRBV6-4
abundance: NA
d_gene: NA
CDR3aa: CASSEGSALRDEQYF
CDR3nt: TGTGCCAGCAGTGAAGGTAGCGCCTTAAGGGATGAGCAGTACTTC